Listed below are T cell receptor beta chains from one sample, sequenced in a study of beta chain features in type 1 diabetes. The protocol was immunoSEQ multiplex PCR, while the TCRdb copy is restricted to in-frame clones and leaves out a portion. Here the sample spans about 360,000 clones, around an eighth being singletons. Sequenced material: naive CD4+ T cells from blood. The origin of the receptors is a man younger than 30 in good health. CDR3s include the opening cysteine and the closing phenylalanine or tryptophan. The D gene is left open where the match is weak. Not all rows give a size; the values are once, few, many and, for expanded clones, a class.

V gene	clone size	J gene	D gene	CDR3 DNA	CDR3 protein
TRBV5-4	few	TRBJ2-2	TRBD1	TGTGCCAGCAGCACAGGACAGGCATACACCGGGGAGCTGTTTTTT	CASSTGQAYTGELFF
TRBV7-2	.	TRBJ2-1	TRBD2	TGTGCCAGCAGCCGTCTAGCGGGGGGTTTCTCGGATGAGCAGTTCTTC	CASSRLAGGFSDEQFF
TRBV15	.	TRBJ2-7	TRBD1	TGTGCCACCAGCAGAGTACAGGGGTTATACGAGCAGTACTTC	CATSRVQGLYEQYF
TRBV28	few	TRBJ2-1	TRBD2	TGTGCCAGCAGTTTATCTGGTCTAGCGGGAGGCAATGAGCAGTTCTTC	CASSLSGLAGGNEQFF
TRBV30	many	TRBJ2-1	.	TGTGCCTGGAGCCTGACAGGCATCTACAATGAGCAGTTCTTC	CAWSLTGIYNEQFF
TRBV7-2	.	TRBJ2-4	.	TGTGCCAGCAGCGCCCGGCCGGGGAACATTCAGTACTTC	CASSARPGNIQYF
TRBV9	.	TRBJ2-1	TRBD2	TGTGCCAGCAGCGTGGGGACTAGCGGGACCGAGCAGTTCTTC	CASSVGTSGTEQFF
TRBV7-9	.	TRBJ2-7	TRBD2	TGTGCCAGCAGCTTGGGACTAGCGGGGCCGGGCGAGCAGTACTTC	CASSLGLAGPGEQYF
TRBV4-3	many	TRBJ2-1	TRBD2	TGCGCCAGCAGCCGCTACGGGACTAGCGGGAGGGAGGGTGAGCAGTTCTTC	CASSRYGTSGREGEQFF
TRBV4-3	.	TRBJ1-5	.	TGCGCCAGCAGCCAAGTGCGGGGAAATCAGCCCCAGCATTTT	CASSQVRGNQPQHF
TRBV30	.	TRBJ1-2	TRBD1	TGTGCCTGGCGGGTAGGGGGCGCTAACTATGGCTACACCTTC	CAWRVGGANYGYTF
TRBV28	.	TRBJ2-1	TRBD1	TGTGCCAGCAGTGGGGACAGGGACTCAGGATTTAACAATGAGCAGTTCTTC	CASSGDRDSGFNNEQFF
TRBV18	.	TRBJ1-5	.	TGTGCCAGCTCACGATCGCCGGGGAATCAGCCCCAGCATTTT	CASSRSPGNQPQHF
TRBV5-1	few	TRBJ2-7	TRBD1	TGCGCCAGCAGCAGAGGACACGGACAGGGGGTCTACGAGCAGTACTTC	CASSRGHGQGVYEQYF
TRBV14	few	TRBJ2-7	TRBD2	TGTGCCAGCAGCCGAGGGAGGGCAGACCCCTACGAGCAGTACTTC	CASSRGRADPYEQYF
TRBV27	.	TRBJ2-4	TRBD1	TGTGCCAGCAGTCCTTTTAGGGACAGGGTTAAAAACATTCAGTACTTC	CASSPFRDRVKNIQYF
TRBV5-4	.	TRBJ2-1	.	TGTGCCAGCAGATTGGCGGGATCGGGTGAGCAGTTCTTC	CASRLAGSGEQFF
TRBV7-3	.	TRBJ2-4	TRBD1	TGTGCCAGCAGCTTAGGGGACAGGGGGAGCATTCAGTACTTC	CASSLGDRGSIQYF
TRBV5-1	.	TRBJ1-5	.	TGCGCCAGCAGCCTGGGGGGGCTCAGCAATCAGCCCCAGCATTTT	CASSLGGLSNQPQHF
TRBV5-6	few	TRBJ2-1	.	TGTGCCAGCAGACTGGTCGACAGTTACAATGAGCAGTTCTTC	CASRLVDSYNEQFF
TRBV28	.	TRBJ1-2	.	TGTGCCAGCAGGTCAGGGGAAAGGGGCTACACCTTC	CASRSGERGYTF
TRBV5-1	few	TRBJ2-7	.	TGCGCCAGCAGCCCCCCAGGACTACAGCACACCTACGAGCAGTACTTC	CASSPPGLQHTYEQYF
TRBV6-1	.	TRBJ1-1	.	TGTGCCAGCAGTACGACAGAGAACACTGAAGCTTTCTTT	CASSTTENTEAFF
TRBV10-3	few	TRBJ2-3	TRBD1	TGTGCCATCAGTAAGGACAGGGGCGATACGCAGTATTTT	CAISKDRGDTQYF
TRBV5-6	.	TRBJ2-5	.	TGTGCCAGCAGCTTCTCAACCGGGGCCCAGTACTTC	CASSFSTGAQYF
TRBV30	.	TRBJ1-1	.	TGTGCCTGGAGTGTACTGAGTCCCATTAACACTGAAGCTTTCTTT	CAWSVLSPINTEAFF
TRBV13	.	TRBJ2-3	.	TGTGCCAGCAGCATACTCACAGATACGCAGTATTTT	CASSILTDTQYF
TRBV29-1	.	TRBJ2-1	.	TGCAGCGTTAATAGACAGGATGGGAATGAGCAGTTCTTC	CSVNRQDGNEQFF
TRBV7-3	.	TRBJ2-2	TRBD1	TGTGCCAGCAGCTTAAGATCCCAGGGACAGGGAAGTACCGGGGAGCTGTTTTTT	CASSLRSQGQGSTGELFF
TRBV7-2	.	TRBJ2-7	.	TGTGCCAGCAGCTTAGGCCTGGCGGGGAATGAAGACGAGCAGTACTTC	CASSLGLAGNEDEQYF
TRBV28	few	TRBJ2-1	TRBD2	TGTGCCAGCAGTCTACCGGGACTAGCAAATGAGCAGTTCTTC	CASSLPGLANEQFF
TRBV28	.	TRBJ2-5	TRBD1	TGTGCCAGCAGTCCCCGTATGAGCAGGGGGGAGACCCAGTACTTC	CASSPRMSRGETQYF
TRBV30	few	TRBJ2-7	TRBD1	TGTGCCTGGTACAGGGGCCCTAACTACGAGCAGTACTTC	CAWYRGPNYEQYF
TRBV9	.	TRBJ1-5	.	TGTGCCAGCAGCGTAGCTTATAGCAATCAGCCCCAGCATTTT	CASSVAYSNQPQHF
TRBV5-1	.	TRBJ1-1	TRBD1	TGCGCCAGCAGCTTGCGGACAGGGGACGGCACTGAAGCTTTCTTT	CASSLRTGDGTEAFF
TRBV7-2	few	TRBJ1-1	TRBD1	TGTGCCAGCAGCAAAATAACAGGGGGCCGGGCTGAAGCTTTCTTT	CASSKITGGRAEAFF
TRBV29-1	.	TRBJ2-1	TRBD1	TGCAGCGGGACGACAGGGGGAAGTCCCAATGAGCAGTTCTTC	CSGTTGGSPNEQFF
TRBV11-2	few	TRBJ2-1	.	TGTGCCAGCAGCTTAAGTACGGGAAGGTCCTACAATGAGCAGTTCTTC	CASSLSTGRSYNEQFF
TRBV11-2	.	TRBJ2-3	TRBD2	TGTGCCAGCAGCCCCGGGACTAGCGGGAGGGCAGATACGCAGTATTTT	CASSPGTSGRADTQYF
TRBV9	few	TRBJ1-5	.	TGTGCCAGCAGCGCCGGACAGTGGTCCAATCAGCCCCAGCATTTT	CASSAGQWSNQPQHF
TRBV19	.	TRBJ2-3	.	TGTGCCAGTCGACCGGGTGGGGCTAGCACAGATACGCAGTATTTT	CASRPGGASTDTQYF
TRBV5-6	.	TRBJ2-5	.	TGTGCCAGCAGACAAGGGGCCTGGCAGACCCAGTACTTC	CASRQGAWQTQYF